This T cell receptor (beta chain) is drawn from a study of neurological immune-mediated disorders. Findings and limits, study-wide: HTLV-1-associated myelopathy led in TCR clonal expansion, while multiple sclerosis ranked lowest, below healthy controls.

The unsorted libraries had their origin in 2 million PBMCs stored at -80 C. The cDNA came from 5'RACE with 10-nucleotide random UMIs. Each CDR3 protein is one row after TCRdb ran MiXCR on the 5' RACE reads. This sample has tens of thousands of distinct CDR3 sequences, with 10% found just once. J gave up 4 bases and V 4 bases, and 6 bases lay outside the gene matches. Germline CDR1 is SGHRS and CDR2 is YFSETQ. CDR3 size: 14 residues. The table lists this clonotype with many counts. No antigen is known for it. The sample was PBMCs. The source is a man aged 40-50 years in good health. The J gene is TRBJ1-1, the V gene TRBV5-1; 8 bases line up with TRBD1. The CDR3 sequence: CASSTQGAGTEAFF. The CDR3 nucleotides are TGCGCCAGCAGCACCCAGGGGGCCGGCACTGAAGCTTTCTTT.